What follows are 25 T cell receptor beta chains derived from one specimen sequenced in a study of T cell responses to AZD1222 COVID-19 vaccine. Sequencing was performed with immunoSEQ multiplex PCR; in TCRdb, only in-frame clones are kept and a portion is missing. The sample has 150,000 to 200,000 clones; around 92% are singletons. Source: peripheral blood, taken 28 days after the second AZD1222 dose. These receptors were obtained from an adult who received the AZD1222 COVID-19 vaccine.

The J gene is TRBJ1-2, the V gene TRBV29-1; D possibly corresponds to TRBD1 (6 bases). Germline assignment: CDR1 SQVTM and CDR2 ANQGSEA. With 6 bases removed from V and 1 base from J, the gap between germline ends came to 12 bases. The CDR3 is made up of 13 amino acids. CDR3 DNA: TGCAGCGTCCCGACAGGAGTTAACTATGGCTACACCTTC. It specifies CSVPTGVNYGYTF.

The chain combines TRBV7-3 with TRBJ2-3, with D perhaps TRBD1 (5 bases). The CDR3 runs to 16 residues. V lost 5 bases and J 1 base, leaving 16 bases between the germline ends. The germline gives CDR1 SGHTA, CDR2 FQGTGA. The CDR3 is CASSPRIGAGTDTQYF. The DNA of the CDR3 is TGTGCCAGCAGCCCCCGTATAGGGGCGGGCACAGATACGCAGTATTTT.

V is TRBV5-4 and J is TRBJ1-4, with D hard to call. The CDR3 extends over 16 amino acids. CDR1 and CDR2 from the germline V gene are SGHNT and YYREEE (reference sequence). V shed 2 bases and J shed 5 bases, with 16 bases lying between them. CDR3 in amino acids: CASSFNSPNENEKLFF. The CDR3, as DNA: TGTGCCAGCAGCTTTAACAGCCCAAACGAAAATGAAAAACTGTTTTTT.

This chain joins TRBV5-6 and TRBJ2-5, with TRBD2 matching 15 bases. The CDR3 consists of 14 residues. V was clipped by 3 bases and J by 10 bases; unmatched bases: 4. Germline CDR1 is SGHDT and CDR2 is YYEEEE. The CDR3: CASSSGTSGGLQYF. The CDR3 DNA is TGTGCCAGCAGCTCAGGGACTAGCGGGGGGCTCCAGTACTTC. Based on the CDR3 plus reference TRBV5-6 and TRBJ2-5, the full variable domain is DAGVTQSPTHLIKTRGQQVTLRCSPKSGHDTVSWYQQALGQGPQFIFQYYEEEERQRGNFPDRFSGHQFPNYSSELNVNALLLGDSALYLCASSSGTSGGLQYFGPGTRLLVL.

The V call is TRBV7-6, the J call TRBJ1-3; no firm D call. The CDR3 is 15 residues long. V was clipped by 5 bases and J by 0 bases, with 11 bases between them. Germline V gives CDR1 SGHVS, CDR2 FNYEAQ. Written as DNA, the CDR3 is TGTGCCAGCAGCCCCTCAACATTCTCTGGAAACACCATATATTTT. It specifies CASSPSTFSGNTIYF. Combining the CDR3 with reference TRBV7-6 and TRBJ1-3 gives the whole variable domain GAGVSQSPRYKVTKRGQDVALRCDPISGHVSLYWYRQALGQGPEFLTYFNYEAQQDKSGLPNDRFSAERPEGSISTLTIQRTEQRDSAMYRCASSPSTFSGNTIYFGEGSWLTVV.

The genes are TRBV2 and TRBJ1-2; no firm D call. The V end was cut by 5 bases, the J end by 8 bases, with 9 bases between. This CDR3 is built from 11 residues. Germline V CDR1 and CDR2: SNHLY, FYNNEI. The CDR3 bases are TGTGCCAGCAGTTCTACGTTGGGCTACACCTTC. Its translation: CASSSTLGYTF.

The rearrangement joins TRBV18 to TRBJ1-5, with TRBD1 as a possible D gene (5 bases). Trimming stripped 4 bases from V and 0 bases from J, with 10 bases between. This CDR3 is 15 amino acids long. Germline assignment: CDR1 KGHSH and CDR2 LQKENI. CDR3 residues: CASSLGLNSNQPQHF. The DNA for the CDR3 is TGTGCCAGCTCACTGGGACTTAATAGCAATCAGCCCCAGCATTTT.

In this sample, this clone turned up once. This sequence joins TRBV2 and TRBJ2-2, with D hard to call. CDR1 and CDR2 (germline): SNHLY, FYNNEI. CDR3 size: 13 residues. Between the trimmed V and J ends, which lost 11 bases and 4 bases, there was a span of 14 bases. The CDR3 DNA is TGTGCCGGACGAACAGACTCCACCGGGGAGCTGTTTTTT. It specifies CAGRTDSTGELFF.

This clone is a singleton in its sample. The chain recombines TRBV11-2 with TRBJ2-1; 9 bases map to TRBD2. Trimming removed 3 bases from V and 16 bases from J; junction bases left unmatched: 7. This CDR3 comprises 12 residues. Germline CDR1 is SGHAT and CDR2 is FQNNGV. CDR3 sequence reads: CASSLERGVVFF. DNA of the CDR3: TGTGCCAGCAGCTTGGAGCGGGGGGTAGTTTTCTTC. Using reference TRBV11-2 and TRBJ2-1 for the parts outside the CDR3, the full variable domain is EAGVAQSPRYKIIEKRQSVAFWCNPISGHATLYWYQQILGQGPKLLIQFQNNGVVDDSQLPKDRFSAERLKGVDSTLKIQPAKLEDSAVYLCASSLERGVVFFGPGTRLTVL.

This clone was observed a handful of times. The rearrangement links TRBV19 to TRBJ1-2; no clear D. The V end lost 4 bases, the J end lost 6 bases, and 12 bases lay between the germline ends. The CDR3 consists of 13 residues. CDR1 and CDR2 (germline): LNHDA, SQIVND (reference sequence). The CDR3 nucleotides are TGTGCCAGTAGTAGACGGAGCGGGAATGGCTACACCTTC. Translated: CASSRRSGNGYTF.

The J gene is TRBJ1-1, the V gene TRBV5-1; D possibly corresponds to TRBD1 (5 bases). CDR3 size: 18 residues. Trimming pared 2 bases from V and 3 bases from J, leaving 23 bases between. Germline-derived CDR1 and CDR2 are SGHRS and YFSETQ. As DNA, the CDR3 is TGCGCCAGCAGCTTTTCCGGCCGATTGGGGACCTTGGACACTGAAGCTTTCTTT. Protein: CASSFSGRLGTLDTEAFF. The whole variable domain, filled in from reference TRBV5-1 and TRBJ1-1, reads KAGVTQTPRYLIKTRGQQVTLSCSPISGHRSVSWYQQTPGQGLQFLFEYFSETQRNKGNFPGRFSGRQFSNSRSEMNVSTLELGDSALYLCASSFSGRLGTLDTEAFFGQGTRLTVV.

The V call is TRBV9, the J call TRBJ2-5, with D perhaps matching TRBD1 (7 bases). CDR3 length: 14 residues. Trimming removed 0 bases at V and 7 bases at J, with 13 bases between. Germline V gene data show CDR1 as SGDLS and CDR2 as YYNGEE. CDR3 residues: CASSVEGGQLTQYF. The CDR3 region has the DNA TGTGCCAGCAGCGTAGAGGGGGGACAGTTGACCCAGTACTTC. Drawing the rest from reference TRBV9 and TRBJ2-5, the complete variable domain is DSGVTQTPKHLITATGQRVTLRCSPRSGDLSVYWYQQSLDQGLQFLIQYYNGEERAKGNILERFSAQQFPDLHSELNLSSLELGDSALYFCASSVEGGQLTQYFGPGTRLLVL.

V and J are TRBV7-9 and TRBJ1-1; 9 bases are shared with TRBD1. The V and J ends lost 5 bases and 1 base, in that order; junction bases with no gene match: 5. The germline gives CDR1 SEHNR, CDR2 FQNEAQ (reference sequence). The CDR3 contains 15 residues. CDR3 in amino acids: CASSPQGASNTEAFF. The DNA for the CDR3 is TGTGCCAGCAGCCCACAGGGGGCCTCGAACACTGAAGCTTTCTTT.

This chain joins TRBV9 and TRBJ1-3; no firm D call. With 1 base removed from V and 0 bases from J, the gap between germline ends came to 5 bases. The CDR3 has 14 residues. CDR1 and CDR2 from the germline V gene are SGDLS and YYNGEE. CDR3 sequence reads: CASSVSSSGNTIYF. The CDR3 DNA reads TGTGCCAGCAGCGTATCCAGCTCTGGAAACACCATATATTTT.

The genes are TRBV7-8 and TRBJ1-5, with TRBD1 identical over 12 bases. CDR1 is SGHVS and CDR2 is FQNEAQ in the germline V gene. The CDR3 is 17 residues long. J gave up 5 bases and V 5 bases, and 10 bases lay outside the gene matches. The CDR3 region has the DNA TGTGCCAGCAGCGAGGGACAGGGGGCCCAGGTGGATCAGCCCCAGCATTTT. This encodes CASSEGQGAQVDQPQHF.

V is TRBV5-1 and J is TRBJ1-2; D gene unclear. The CDR3 extends over 14 amino acids. The V gene's germline CDR1 is SGHRS and CDR2 YFSETQ. Trimming pared 1 base from V and 5 bases from J, leaving 12 bases between. The chain's CDR3 is CASSLYLGSYGYTF. The DNA for the CDR3 is TGCGCCAGCAGCTTGTATTTAGGGTCGTATGGCTACACCTTC.

The chain has TRBV7-2 and TRBJ1-2; D perhaps matches TRBD1 (6 bases). The V gene's germline CDR1 is SGHTA and CDR2 FQGNSA. The CDR3 length is 13 residues. Trimming removed 3 bases at V and 8 bases at J, with 13 bases between. CDR3 sequence (DNA): TGTGCCAGCAGCTTGGCAGGGGTGGAAGGCTACACCTTC. Translation: CASSLAGVEGYTF. The full variable domain, its missing parts supplied by reference TRBV7-2 and TRBJ1-2, is GAGVSQSPSNKVTEKGKDVELRCDPISGHTALYWYRQSLGQGLEFLIYFQGNSAPDKSGLPSDRFSAERTGGSVSTLTIQRTQQEDSAVYLCASSLAGVEGYTFGSGTRLTVV.

The J gene is TRBJ2-1, the V gene TRBV13, with 9 bases aligning to TRBD2. CDR3 length: 16 residues. Germline V gene lookup returns CDR1 PRHDT and CDR2 FYEKMQ (reference sequence). V dropped 5 bases and J dropped 2; count of bases not matched to a gene: 7. The CDR3 region has the DNA TGTGCCAGCAGCACCCGACTAGCGGATGCCTACAATGAGCAGTTCTTC. This translates into CASSTRLADAYNEQFF.

V and J are TRBV4-2 and TRBJ2-7, with 11 bases identical to TRBD2. CDR3 length: 17 amino acids. Germline trimming cut 4 bases from V and 1 base from J; bases unmatched to any gene: 9. Germline V gives CDR1 LGHNA, CDR2 YNFKEQ. The CDR3 DNA reads as TGTGCCAGCAGCCCAGCAAAGGGGACTAGCGGTTCCTACGAGCAGTACTTC. Protein: CASSPAKGTSGSYEQYF.

This clone has only one observation. The rearrangement links TRBV27 to TRBJ2-5; D is unclear. Trimming took off 5 bases at V and 2 bases at J, with 9 bases between the two ends. Germline V lookup: CDR1 MNHEY, CDR2 SMNVEV (reference sequence). The length of the CDR3 is 13 residues. This CDR3 is CASSLGPQETQYF. CDR3 nucleotide sequence: TGTGCCAGCAGTCTCGGGCCTCAAGAGACCCAGTACTTC.

V and J are TRBV6-6 and TRBJ1-6; no firm D call. V lost 8 bases, J lost 11 bases, and 10 bases lay in between. The CDR3 length is 11 residues. CDR1 is MNHNY, CDR2 SVGAGI, per germline (reference sequence). The DNA for the CDR3 is TGTGCCAGCTCATACAGAACACCCCTCCACTTT. Its protein product is CASSYRTPLHF.

The gene calls are TRBV7-9 and TRBJ1-4; possibly TRBD1 for D (6 bases). Trimming cost V 4 bases and J 10 bases, with 13 bases left between them. Germline V gene data show CDR1 as SEHNR and CDR2 as FQNEAQ (reference sequence). The CDR3 extends over 13 amino acids. The CDR3 region is CASSSPGAAKLFF. CDR3 sequence (DNA): TGTGCCAGCAGCTCCCCAGGGGCGGCAAAACTGTTTTTT. Looking up the rest from reference TRBV7-9 and TRBJ1-4 gives the full variable domain: DTGVSQNPRHKITKRGQNVTFRCDPISEHNRLYWYRQTLGQGPEFLTYFQNEAQLEKSRLLSDRFSAERPKGSFSTLEIQRTEQGDSAMYLCASSSPGAAKLFFGSGTQLSVL.

This chain joins TRBV3-1 (or the pseudogene TRBV3-2) and TRBJ1-6; a possible D gene is TRBD1 (5 bases). CDR3 length: 16 residues. The V end lost 4 bases, the J end lost 8 bases, and 18 bases lay between the germline ends. CDR1 is LGHDT and CDR2 is YNNKEL in the germline V gene (reference sequence). The CDR3 nucleotides read TGTGCCAGCAGCCCCCCGAGGGAGGGGAAAGATTCACCCCTCCACTTT. Protein product: CASSPPREGKDSPLHF.

The genes are TRBV5-5 and TRBJ1-3; unclear D gene. This CDR3 contains 15 residues. The V gene lost 1 base and the J gene lost 0 bases, with 8 bases spanning the gap. The germline CDR1 and CDR2 sequences are SGHKS and YYEKEE (reference sequence). CDR3 coding DNA: TGTGCCAGCAGCTTGAGCGTTGGCTCTGGAAACACCATATATTTT. It translates to CASSLSVGSGNTIYF.

Concerning this clone: The same CDR3 also results from other DNA sequences found in this sample. The chain is built from TRBV2 and TRBJ2-7, with 14 bases matching TRBD2. The CDR3 sequence is 17 residues long. V lost 5 bases, J lost 4 bases, and 10 bases stayed unmatched. Germline values: CDR1 SNHLY, CDR2 FYNNEI. The CDR3 region has the DNA TGTGCCAGCAGTCCTGGGACTAGCGGGGGCCCGCTATACGAGCAGTACTTC. This translates into CASSPGTSGGPLYEQYF.